Listed below are T cell receptor beta chains from one sample, sequenced in a study of sequential checkpoint blockade in melanoma. TCRdb's table, derived via immunoSEQ multiplex PCR, lists solely in-frame clones and lacks some. Of about 27,000 clones in the sample, about 80% are singletons; the top ten hold 10% to 15%. The sequencing used CD8+ T cells sorted from blood (inferred from file names), collected from a patient given nivolumab and ipilimumab in sequence. The receptors here all came from a human donor with melanoma. CDR3s include the opening cysteine and the closing phenylalanine or tryptophan. The order of the fields is J gene, D gene, clone size, V gene, CDR3 DNA, CDR3 protein. The D gene is left open where the match is weak. Size values are once, few and many counts, or a class for expanded clones, and some rows have none.

J: TRBJ2-2
D: .
size: .
V: TRBV4-1
DNA: TGCGCCAGCAGCCAAGTTTCAGTAGGGGACACCGGGGAGCTGTTTTTT
CDR3: CASSQVSVGDTGELFF

J: TRBJ1-6
D: .
size: .
V: TRBV19
DNA: TGTGCCAGTAGCACCGGGGAGGGTTTTTATTCACCCCTCCACTTT
CDR3: CASSTGEGFYSPLHF

J: TRBJ1-1
D: .
size: .
V: TRBV13
DNA: TGTGCCAGCAGCTTCCTCACAGAGATGAACACTGAAGCTTTCTTT
CDR3: CASSFLTEMNTEAFF

J: TRBJ2-5
D: TRBD1
size: .
V: TRBV2
DNA: TGTGCCAGCAGTGAACCTGGACAGGGAGCCTTATACCAAGAGACCCAGTACTTC
CDR3: CASSEPGQGALYQETQYF

J: TRBJ2-3
D: .
size: .
V: TRBV10-3
DNA: TGTGCCATCAGTGGTGCGGCGGACACAGATACGCAGTATTTT
CDR3: CAISGAADTDTQYF

J: TRBJ2-7
D: .
size: once
V: TRBV2
DNA: TGTGCCAGCAGTGAAGCGACAGGCCGCTCCTACGAGCAGTACTTC
CDR3: CASSEATGRSYEQYF

J: TRBJ1-2
D: .
size: .
V: TRBV6-1
DNA: TGTGCCAGCAGTGAAGAAAGGACAGCCTTGTATAACTATGGCTACACCTTC
CDR3: CASSEERTALYNYGYTF

J: TRBJ1-1
D: TRBD1
size: .
V: TRBV6-5
DNA: TGTGCCAGCAGCCAAACAGGGGTTTTAACTGAAGCTTTCTTT
CDR3: CASSQTGVLTEAFF

J: TRBJ1-6
D: .
size: .
V: TRBV2
DNA: TGTGCCAGCAGAGCCGCGAAAACTGATTCACCCCTCCACTTT
CDR3: CASRAAKTDSPLHF

J: TRBJ2-7
D: .
size: .
V: TRBV5-1
DNA: TGCGCCAGCAGCTCTTACGGTCCCTCCTACGAGCAGTACTTC
CDR3: CASSSYGPSYEQYF

J: TRBJ2-7
D: .
size: .
V: TRBV4-2
DNA: TGTGCCAGCAGCCAAGATGGAACGACTCTTCACTACGAGCAGTACTTC
CDR3: CASSQDGTTLHYEQYF

J: TRBJ2-7
D: TRBD2
size: .
V: TRBV5-6
DNA: TGTGCCAGCAGCTGGGGAGGGGTCCACGAGCAGTACTTC
CDR3: CASSWGGVHEQYF

J: TRBJ2-3
D: .
size: .
V: TRBV7-6
DNA: TGTGCCAGCAGCCCCTCTAATACAGATACGCAGTATTTT
CDR3: CASSPSNTDTQYF

J: TRBJ1-1
D: .
size: .
V: TRBV21-1
DNA: TGTGCCAGCAGCAAAGCGGACATAAGGAACACTGAAGCTTTCTTT
CDR3: CASSKADIRNTEAFF

J: TRBJ1-4
D: TRBD1
size: .
V: TRBV5-1
DNA: TGCGCCAGCAGCCCGACAGGGGGCTATGAAAAACTGTTTTTT
CDR3: CASSPTGGYEKLFF

J: TRBJ1-5
D: TRBD1
size: .
V: TRBV6-6
DNA: TGTGCCAGCAGACAGGGGCTCGCCTGGCCCCAGCATTTT
CDR3: CASRQGLAWPQHF

J: TRBJ2-2
D: TRBD1
size: .
V: TRBV14
DNA: TGTGCCAGCAGCCAGGTGGGACAGGGGAACACCGGGGAGCTGTTTTTT
CDR3: CASSQVGQGNTGELFF

J: TRBJ2-2
D: TRBD2
size: once
V: TRBV2
DNA: TGTGCCAGCATTAAAAAGGAGGGAGGGGCCGGGGAGCTGTTTTTT
CDR3: CASIKKEGGAGELFF

J: TRBJ2-7
D: TRBD2
size: .
V: TRBV9
DNA: TGTGCCAGCAGCCACGGTAGCGGGGGATTATACGAGCAGTACTTC
CDR3: CASSHGSGGLYEQYF

J: TRBJ2-2
D: .
size: .
V: TRBV6-5
DNA: TGTGCCAGCAGTTACACGGGACAAAACACCGGGGAGCTGTTTTTT
CDR3: CASSYTGQNTGELFF

J: TRBJ2-2
D: TRBD1
size: .
V: TRBV6-4
DNA: TGTGCCAGCAGTAGGGACAGGGCCACCGGGGAGCTGTTTTTT
CDR3: CASSRDRATGELFF

J: TRBJ1-2
D: .
size: .
V: TRBV7-9
DNA: TGTGCCAGCAGCTTAGTTTTGGAGGGTATTTATGGCTACACCTTC
CDR3: CASSLVLEGIYGYTF

J: TRBJ2-7
D: .
size: .
V: TRBV7-6
DNA: TGTGCCAGCAGCCCCGGACAGAAACCCTACGAGCAGTACTTC
CDR3: CASSPGQKPYEQYF

J: TRBJ2-1
D: .
size: .
V: TRBV7-9
DNA: TGTGCCAGCAGCTTAAGTTCGGGTGGGGGGGCCGGTGAGCAGTTCTTC
CDR3: CASSLSSGGGAGEQFF

J: TRBJ2-3
D: .
size: few
V: TRBV6-4
DNA: TGTGCCAGCAGTGAAATTCCGGGGGGCCCCACAGATACGCAGTATTTT
CDR3: CASSEIPGGPTDTQYF

J: TRBJ2-6
D: TRBD1
size: .
V: TRBV19
DNA: TGTGCCAGTATCGCAGGGGGCTTTGGGGCCAACGTCCTGACTTTC
CDR3: CASIAGGFGANVLTF

J: TRBJ1-1
D: .
size: .
V: TRBV27
DNA: TGTGCCAGCAGTTTTCGGGGCGGGGGCACTGAAGCTTTCTTT
CDR3: CASSFRGGGTEAFF

J: TRBJ1-1
D: .
size: .
V: TRBV5-6
DNA: TGTGCCAGCAGCTTGGTGCGGAAAATGAACACTGAAGCTTTCTTT
CDR3: CASSLVRKMNTEAFF

J: TRBJ2-7
D: .
size: .
V: TRBV7-9
DNA: TGTGCCAGCAGCCCCCAGAGCCAGGCCATCAATACCTACGAGCAGTACTTC
CDR3: CASSPQSQAINTYEQYF

J: TRBJ1-1
D: .
size: once
V: TRBV11-3
DNA: TGTGCCACCCTTCGTGGGGGGGACACTGAAGCTTTCTTT
CDR3: CATLRGGDTEAFF

J: TRBJ2-1
D: TRBD1
size: .
V: TRBV7-6
DNA: TGTGCCAGCAGCTTAGACGTAGGGGGCATATACAATGAGCAGTTCTTC
CDR3: CASSLDVGGIYNEQFF

J: TRBJ1-6
D: .
size: .
V: TRBV6-5
DNA: TGTGCCAGCAGTTACTCAGCAGGGAACTCACCCCTCCACTTT
CDR3: CASSYSAGNSPLHF

J: TRBJ2-5
D: .
size: .
V: TRBV11-2
DNA: TGTGCCAGCAGCTCCTACCCAAACAGGTGGATGGAAGAGACCCAGTACTTC
CDR3: CASSSYPNRWMEETQYF

J: TRBJ2-1
D: .
size: .
V: TRBV5-5
DNA: TGTGCCAGCAGCTTGCCGTACAGGGCCGAGCAGTTCTTC
CDR3: CASSLPYRAEQFF

J: TRBJ2-3
D: .
size: .
V: TRBV12-5
DNA: TGTGCTAGTTGGGGAGGTCTTAGCACAGATACGCAGTATTTT
CDR3: CASWGGLSTDTQYF

J: TRBJ2-7
D: TRBD1
size: .
V: TRBV7-3
DNA: TGTGCCAGCAGCTCTTCCCCCGGGACAGTCTACGAGCAGTACTTC
CDR3: CASSSSPGTVYEQYF

J: TRBJ2-1
D: .
size: .
V: TRBV6-5
DNA: TGTGCCAGCAGGCAGGGCCATGGATACAATGAGCAGTTCTTC
CDR3: CASRQGHGYNEQFF

J: TRBJ2-7
D: TRBD1
size: .
V: TRBV9
DNA: TGTGCCAGCAGCCCCTGGACAGGTATGGACGAGCAGTACTTC
CDR3: CASSPWTGMDEQYF

J: TRBJ1-1
D: .
size: .
V: TRBV7-3
DNA: TGTGCCAGCAGCCCCCGGGGGGAGGGATGGACTGAAGCTTTCTTT
CDR3: CASSPRGEGWTEAFF

J: TRBJ2-1
D: .
size: .
V: TRBV7-9
DNA: TGTGCCAGCAGCCCCGAAGGTCAGGGTAGGTTCTTC
CDR3: CASSPEGQGRFF

J: TRBJ1-4
D: .
size: few
V: TRBV6-5
DNA: TGTGCCAGCAGTTACTCGAGGGGGTCCCACGAAAAACTGTTTTTT
CDR3: CASSYSRGSHEKLFF

J: TRBJ2-7
D: TRBD2
size: .
V: TRBV4-1
DNA: TGCGCCAGCAGCCCGAGCGGGGACGGATTCTACGAGCAGTACTTC
CDR3: CASSPSGDGFYEQYF

J: TRBJ2-3
D: TRBD2
size: .
V: TRBV15
DNA: TGTGCCACCAGCAGAGTCCGGGGGGGCCCTGATACGCAGTATTTT
CDR3: CATSRVRGGPDTQYF

J: TRBJ2-7
D: TRBD2
size: .
V: TRBV7-2
DNA: TGTGCCAGCTCCGGACTAGACGGCGAGCAGTACTTC
CDR3: CASSGLDGEQYF

J: TRBJ2-1
D: .
size: .
V: TRBV7-2
DNA: TGTGCCAGCAGCTTAGCAGGTGGGCGCAATGAGCAGTTCTTC
CDR3: CASSLAGGRNEQFF

J: TRBJ2-7
D: TRBD1
size: .
V: TRBV2
DNA: TGTGCCAGCAGTAATCCGGGACAGGGGACCTACGAGCAGTACTTC
CDR3: CASSNPGQGTYEQYF

J: TRBJ1-2
D: .
size: .
V: TRBV16
DNA: TGTGCCAGCAGCCAGATCGGACACAACTATGGCTACACCTTC
CDR3: CASSQIGHNYGYTF

J: TRBJ2-1
D: TRBD2
size: .
V: TRBV27
DNA: TGTGCCAGCAGAGGACTAGCGGGGGGGTATAATGAGCAGTTCTTC
CDR3: CASRGLAGGYNEQFF

J: TRBJ2-7
D: .
size: .
V: TRBV21-1
DNA: TGTGCCAGCAGCCCCAGGGGGGACAGGGACCCCTACGAGCAGTACTTC
CDR3: CASSPRGDRDPYEQYF

J: TRBJ1-2
D: .
size: .
V: TRBV5-6
DNA: TGTGCCAGCAGCCCAGGACAAAGCGGCTACACCTTC
CDR3: CASSPGQSGYTF

J: TRBJ2-3
D: .
size: .
V: TRBV7-9
DNA: TGTGCCAGCAGCTTCTGGACAGGCACAGATACGCAGTATTTT
CDR3: CASSFWTGTDTQYF